The 25 T cell receptor beta chains in this list originate from one sample, sequenced in a study of response to subunit inactivated influenza vaccine. TCRdb independently ran MiXCR on the RT-PCR reads; one entry per CDR3 protein. The sample shows hundreds of thousands of distinct CDR3 sequences, over 20% of them seen only once. The source was PBMCs from blood, collected less than 22 months after vaccination. All receptors derive from a man aged 45-69 years who received an inactivated influenza vaccine.

The chain links TRBV20-1 to TRBJ2-2, with D possibly being TRBD1 (6 bases). Looked up from germline, CDR1 is DFQATT and CDR2 is SNEGSKA (reference sequence). The germline V and J ends were trimmed by 3 bases and 7 bases, with 18 bases remaining between them. The CDR3 runs to 15 residues. The DNA of the CDR3 is TGCAGTGCTAGTCGGTTACAGGGAAAAGACGGGGAGCTGTTTTTT. Protein sequence: CSASRLQGKDGELFF.

This clonotype has just a few counts. The rearrangement uses TRBV5-1 and TRBJ1-5; D uncertain. V gave up 4 bases and J gave up 4 bases, with 15 bases separating them. This CDR3 is built from 15 residues. Germline V gene lookup returns CDR1 SGHRS and CDR2 YFSETQ. The CDR3 reads CASSVLPGQNQPQHF. The CDR3, as DNA: TGCGCCAGCAGCGTGCTGCCGGGTCAAAATCAGCCCCAGCATTTT.

As DNA, the CDR3 is TGCGCCAGCAGCCATGCGGGAAGGGCCTACGAGCAGTACTTC. Its translation: CASSHAGRAYEQYF. V gene TRBV4-3 combines with J gene TRBJ2-7, with D perhaps matching TRBD2 (6 bases). V was pared by 3 bases and J by 2 bases, with 11 bases between. CDR3 length: 14 residues. Germline V gene lookup returns CDR1 LGHNA and CDR2 YSLEER.

V gene TRBV3-1 combines with J gene TRBJ1-6; D is undetermined. Per germline, CDR1 LGHDT and CDR2 YNNKEL (reference sequence). The CDR3 covers 16 residues. The V and J ends lost 0 bases and 8 bases respectively, with 14 bases between them. The CDR3 loop is CASSQDSGGRHSPLHF. The CDR3 nucleotides read TGTGCCAGCAGCCAAGATTCAGGAGGCAGGCATTCACCCCTCCACTTT.

The sample holds a few counts of this clonotype. J is TRBJ1-2 and V is TRBV18; D might be TRBD1 (6 bases). CDR1 and CDR2 from the germline V gene are KGHSH and LQKENI. CDR3 length: 14 residues. With 2 bases removed from V and 8 bases from J, the gap between germline ends came to 15 bases. CDR3 amino acids: CASSPISRTEGYTF. CDR3 in DNA: TGTGCCAGCTCACCAATAAGTAGGACAGAAGGCTACACCTTC.

The chain couples TRBV10-2 to TRBJ2-5; the D gene is possibly TRBD2 (5 bases). The CDR3 has 14 residues. V gave up 4 bases and J gave up 2 bases, with 11 bases separating them. The germline gives CDR1 WSHSY, CDR2 SAAADI. CDR3 amino acids: CASSVPRLQETQYF. CDR3 bases: TGCGCCAGCAGTGTGCCGAGACTACAAGAGACCCAGTACTTC.

Comments on this clonotype: Sequence at one end of the junction differs from germline and may be a read error. The chain is built from TRBV5-1 and TRBJ1-5; possibly TRBD1 for D (5 bases). The length of the CDR3 is 13 residues. The V gene's germline CDR1 is SGHRS and CDR2 YFSETQ. The CDR3 nucleotides read TGCGCCAGCAGCTCCGGGGGGAATCAGACCCAGCATTTT. This sequence encodes CASSSGGNQTQHF.

J is TRBJ2-7 and V is TRBV20-1; D is unresolved. CDR3 length equals 11 residues. CDR1 is DFQATT, CDR2 SNEGSKA, per germline (reference sequence). The V and J ends lost 6 bases and 7 bases respectively, with 13 bases between them. The DNA of the CDR3 is TGCAGTGCGCAGGCGAGTAGGGAGCAGTACTTC. Encoded protein: CSAQASREQYF.

This clonotype came up a few times. V gene TRBV24-1 combines with J gene TRBJ2-3; D not certain. V was trimmed by 3 bases and J by 0 bases, leaving 12 bases between them. Germline CDR1 is KGHDR and CDR2 is SFDVKD. The CDR3 loop spans 16 amino acids. The DNA for the CDR3 is TGTGCCACCAGTGATCCCGGCAAGTGGAGCACAGATACGCAGTATTTT. This sequence encodes CATSDPGKWSTDTQYF.

The genes are TRBV6-1 and TRBJ2-7, with D tentatively TRBD1 or TRBD2 (5 bases each). CDR3 size: 12 residues. V dropped 4 bases and J dropped 3 bases, with 7 bases sitting between them. Germline CDR1 reads MNHNS; CDR2 reads SASEGT. This chain's CDR3 is CASSGDGYEQYF. The CDR3 DNA reads TGTGCCAGCAGTGGGGACGGCTACGAGCAGTACTTC.

This clonotype has only a few counts. This rearrangement joins TRBV6-2 or TRBV6-3 to TRBJ1-1; D is unclear. Germline V gene data show CDR1 as MNHEY and CDR2 as SVGEGT. The CDR3 runs 11 residues. V dropped 8 bases and J dropped 5 bases, with 9 bases sitting between them. CDR3 region: CASRKVTEAFF. For the CDR3, the DNA is TGTGCCAGCCGCAAAGTAACTGAAGCTTTCTTT.

The table lists this clonotype with a few counts. This sequence joins TRBV18 and TRBJ1-1; 10 nucleotides align to TRBD1. Trimming removed 1 base from V and 11 bases from J; junction bases left unmatched: 4. From germline, CDR1 is KGHSH and CDR2 LQKENI. The CDR3 length is 13 residues. In DNA, the CDR3 is TGTGCCAGCTCACCACGACAGGGGGCGAGGGCTTTCTTT. Its protein is CASSPRQGARAFF.

This clonotype was detected only a few times. CDR3 amino acids: CASSRQSESQPQHF. Here the CDR3 DNA reads TGTGCCAGCAGCAGACAGAGCGAAAGTCAGCCCCAGCATTTT. The chain uses TRBV5-5 and TRBJ1-5, with D possibly TRBD1 on 5 matching bases. Per germline, CDR1 SGHKS and CDR2 YYEKEE (reference sequence). This CDR3 is built from 14 residues. The ends were cut back, 4 bases at V and 6 bases at J, with 14 bases in the middle.

This clonotype was recorded many times. The CDR3 nucleotides are TGTGCCACCAGCAGAGATCTGGGGGCTGGGCAGCCCCAGCATTTT. Translated: CATSRDLGAGQPQHF. The chain joins TRBV15 to TRBJ1-5, with a tentative D call TRBD1 (6 bases). V lost 0 bases to trimming and J lost 7 bases, with 13 bases between them. The germline CDR1 and CDR2 sequences are LNHNV and YYDKDF (reference sequence). The CDR3 extends over 15 amino acids.

The genes are TRBV9 and TRBJ2-3; 11 bases are shared with TRBD2. Trimming took 2 bases from V and 6 from J; bases not matched to a gene: 8. CDR3 length equals 16 residues. CDR1 is SGDLS and CDR2 is YYNGEE in the germline V gene. This CDR3 is CASSVDSGRALDTQYF. CDR3 nucleotides: TGTGCCAGCAGCGTTGATAGCGGGAGGGCCCTTGATACGCAGTATTTT.

This clonotype was picked up many times. The chain links TRBV4-2 to TRBJ1-1; D unclear. Germline lookup yields CDR1 LGHNA and CDR2 YNFKEQ. CDR3 length: 15 amino acids. V shed 5 bases and J shed 1 base, with 14 bases lying between them. In nucleotides, the CDR3 is TGTGCCAGCAGCATCATCCTCCAGGAGAACACTGAAGCTTTCTTT. This translates into CASSIILQENTEAFF.

The chain uses TRBV20-1 and TRBJ1-4; 9 bases agree with TRBD1. CDR3 size: 13 residues. CDR1 and CDR2 (germline): DFQATT, SNEGSKA (reference sequence). With 7 bases clipped from V and 5 bases from J, the junction kept 5 bases outside the gene matches. CDR3 sequence: CSGTGDPNEKLFF. The CDR3 DNA follows: TGCAGTGGGACAGGGGATCCGAATGAAAAACTGTTTTTT.

This clonotype has just a few counts. The rearrangement uses TRBV20-1 and TRBJ1-1; possibly TRBD1 for D (5 bases). Per the germline V gene, CDR1 is DFQATT and CDR2 is SNEGSKA (reference sequence). This CDR3 has 12 residues. V dropped 5 bases and J dropped 6 bases, with 13 bases sitting between them. CDR3 sequence reads: CSASGSGAEAFF. The CDR3 nucleotides are TGCAGTGCTTCAGGGAGCGGGGCTGAAGCTTTCTTT.

The chain couples TRBV6-2 or TRBV6-3 to TRBJ1-5; D remains unclear. The germline V gene encodes CDR1 MNHEY and CDR2 SVGEGT. The CDR3 sequence is 17 residues long. Trimming took off 2 bases at V and 11 bases at J, with 25 bases between the two ends. CDR3 nucleotides: TGTGCCAGCAGTTACCTCGGTGTGATAAGGGCTGGAAGAGCCCAGCATTTT. Protein: CASSYLGVIRAGRAQHF.

A few counts support this clonotype. The gene calls are TRBV6-5 and TRBJ1-6, with D unclear. The CDR3 loop spans 15 amino acids. The V end lost 0 bases, the J end lost 11 bases, and 14 bases lay between the germline ends. CDR1 and CDR2 (germline): MNHEY, SVGAGI. The DNA of the CDR3 is TGTGCCAGCAGTTACTCCCCCGGGCTGAATACACCCCTCCACTTT. Its translation is CASSYSPGLNTPLHF.

This clonotype was observed a handful of times. The chain uses TRBV4-2 and TRBJ2-5; weak D call: TRBD2 (6 bases). Germline V lookup: CDR1 LGHNA, CDR2 YNFKEQ. The CDR3 covers 14 residues. Deletions cut 0 bases from V and 4 bases from J, with 9 bases between. The CDR3 DNA reads as TGTGCCAGCAGCCAAGATTCTAGCGTAGAGACCCAGTACTTC. Protein sequence: CASSQDSSVETQYF.

V and J are TRBV20-1 and TRBJ1-5; weak D call: TRBD1 (6 bases). The V and J ends lost 1 base and 5 bases respectively, with 12 bases between them. Germline V gives CDR1 DFQATT, CDR2 SNEGSKA (reference sequence). This CDR3 comprises 14 residues. CDR3 amino acids: CSARGDRFDQPQHF. Here the CDR3 DNA reads TGCAGTGCTAGAGGTGACAGGTTTGATCAGCCCCAGCATTTT.

The chain has TRBV3-1 and TRBJ1-6; no clear D gene. There are 13 residues in the CDR3. Germline V gene data show CDR1 as LGHDT and CDR2 as YNNKEL (reference sequence). V gave up 3 bases and J gave up 7 bases, with 7 bases separating them. CDR3 coding DNA: TGTGCCAGCAGCCATCTCTCGAATTCACCCCTCCACTTT. The encoded protein is CASSHLSNSPLHF. The whole variable domain, remainder taken from reference TRBV3-1 and TRBJ1-6, is DTAVSQTPKYLVTQMGNDKSIKCEQNLGHDTMYWYKQDSKKFLKIMFSYNNKELIINETVPNRFSPKSPDKAHLNLHINSLELGDSAVYFCASSHLSNSPLHFGNGTRLTVT.

The chain has TRBV12-3 or TRBV12-4 and TRBJ1-2, with a possible D match to TRBD1 (5 bases). The CDR3 spans 12 residues. Trimming pared 3 bases from V and 6 bases from J, leaving 8 bases between. For the CDR3, the DNA is TGTGCCAGCAGTTTGGGGCATAATGGCTACACCTTC. It translates to CASSLGHNGYTF.

The chain combines TRBV20-1 with TRBJ2-7; D is ambiguous. Germline loops: CDR1 DFQATT, CDR2 SNEGSKA (reference sequence). The CDR3 spans 11 residues. Trimming left V 5 bases short and J 4 bases short, with 9 bases between. The CDR3 sequence is CSAYGLYEQYF. For the CDR3, the DNA is TGCAGTGCTTATGGGTTATACGAGCAGTACTTC.